The TCR beta chain under discussion was sequenced for a study of blood T cell repertoires in COVID-19. Repertoires were generated with immunoSEQ multiplex PCR, while TCRdb's copy carries only in-frame clones and drops some. Of about 240,000 clones detected, about 90% appear once; the ten largest clones hold approximately 6.2%. Sequencing was performed on peripheral blood. The clonotype originates from a man aged 60 to 75 with acute or convalescent COVID-19.

The CDR3 DNA reads TGTGCCAGCTTGGGGCGGGAAAACACCGGGGAGCTGTTTTTT. Its protein is CASLGRENTGELFF. The chain recombines TRBV5-6 with TRBJ2-2, with D tentatively TRBD2 (6 bases). The CDR3 contains 14 residues. The germline V gene has CDR1 SGHDT and CDR2 YYEEEE. Trimming removed 7 bases from V and 2 bases from J, with 12 bases in between. The full variable domain, its missing parts supplied by reference TRBV5-6 and TRBJ2-2, is DAGVTQSPTHLIKTRGQQVTLRCSPKSGHDTVSWYQQALGQGPQFIFQYYEEEERQRGNFPDRFSGHQFPNYSSELNVNALLLGDSALYLCASLGRENTGELFFGEGSRLTVL.